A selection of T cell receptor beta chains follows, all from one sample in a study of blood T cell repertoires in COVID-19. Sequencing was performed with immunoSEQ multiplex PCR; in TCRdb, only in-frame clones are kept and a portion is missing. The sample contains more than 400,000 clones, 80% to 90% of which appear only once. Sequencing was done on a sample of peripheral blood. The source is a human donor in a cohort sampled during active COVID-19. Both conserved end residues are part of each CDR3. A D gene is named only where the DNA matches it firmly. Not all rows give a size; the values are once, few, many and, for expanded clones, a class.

TGTGCCAGCAGCTTTCGCTTCTCCGGGACAGGGGGCCTCGAGCAGTACTTC	CASSFRFSGTGGLEQYF	-	TRBV7-9	TRBD1	TRBJ2-7
TGTGCCAGCAGCTGGCGGGGAGCGGGGACTTCACACGGGGAGCTGTTTTTT	CASSWRGAGTSHGELFF	-	TRBV7-2	TRBD2	TRBJ2-2
TGTGCCAGCAGCTCCCGGTTAGCGGTAAATGAGCAGTTCTTC	CASSSRLAVNEQFF	-	TRBV9	-	TRBJ2-1
TGTGCCAGCAGTGCCACAGGGATAAAAACTGAAGCTTTCTTT	CASSATGIKTEAFF	-	TRBV28	-	TRBJ1-1
TGTGCCAGCAGTTCCGTTCCCAATGAGCAGTTCTTC	CASSSVPNEQFF	-	TRBV12-3/TRBV12-4	-	TRBJ2-1
TGTGCCAGCAGCTCGGGACTAGCGGGGGGGCTTAGCTCCTACAATGAGCAGTTCTTC	CASSSGLAGGLSSYNEQFF	-	TRBV7-3	TRBD2	TRBJ2-1
TGTGCCAGCAGTCGTACCGGACAGGGGGCCTATGGCTACACCTTC	CASSRTGQGAYGYTF	-	TRBV6-2/TRBV6-3	TRBD1	TRBJ1-2
TGTGCCAGCAGGGAAGACAGGGATGGCTACACCTTC	CASREDRDGYTF	-	TRBV2	TRBD1	TRBJ1-2
TGTGCCAGTAGGGACAGGGATCAGCCCCAGCATTTT	CASRDRDQPQHF	few	TRBV19	TRBD1	TRBJ1-5
TGCGCCAAGAGACAGGGGAAAGACTCGGAAGGCTACACCTTC	CAKRQGKDSEGYTF	-	TRBV10-2	TRBD1	TRBJ1-2
TGTGCCAGCAGCTTTATGCGGGAGGTCCATGAGCAGTTCTTC	CASSFMREVHEQFF	few	TRBV5-8	TRBD2	TRBJ2-1
TGTGCCAGCAGTGGCTCTAGCGGGAACCAATACAATGAGCAGTTCTTC	CASSGSSGNQYNEQFF	-	TRBV2	TRBD2	TRBJ2-1
TGTGCCAGCAGCCAACTAGGTGGAGGGGCCACTGAAGCTTTCTTT	CASSQLGGGATEAFF	-	TRBV4-2	-	TRBJ1-1
TGTGCCAGTAGTATAACCGGGACAGGGACACCCCTCCACTTT	CASSITGTGTPLHF	once	TRBV19	TRBD1	TRBJ1-6
TGTGCCAGCAGCTTGGCTGGTTTTCGGTGGGAGGCCCAGTACTTC	CASSLAGFRWEAQYF	-	TRBV5-4	-	TRBJ2-5
TGTGCTAGTGGTTTGGGCACTAGCGGGGCGAGCACAGATACGCAGTATTTT	CASGLGTSGASTDTQYF	-	TRBV12-5	TRBD2	TRBJ2-3
TGCAGCGGTCGGACAGGGGGCCTTGAAGCTTTCTTT	CSGRTGGLEAFF	-	TRBV29-1	TRBD1	TRBJ1-1
TGTGCCATCAGTCCCGACAGGGGGTTTGGGGAGCAGTTCTTC	CAISPDRGFGEQFF	-	TRBV10-3	TRBD1	TRBJ2-1
TGTGCCAGCAGTACCCCCGACAGGGGAGAGACCCAGTACTTC	CASSTPDRGETQYF	-	TRBV6-2/TRBV6-3	TRBD1	TRBJ2-5
TGCGCCAGCAGATCGCGGACTAGCGGCACAGATACGCAGTATTTT	CASRSRTSGTDTQYF	-	TRBV5-1	TRBD2	TRBJ2-3
TGTGCCACCAGCAGAGACCTACAGGAGCCGTACAATGAGCAGTTCTTC	CATSRDLQEPYNEQFF	-	TRBV15	-	TRBJ2-1
TGTGCCAGCAGCCAAGATTCACGGGGCACTGAAGCTTTCTTT	CASSQDSRGTEAFF	-	TRBV4-2	-	TRBJ1-1